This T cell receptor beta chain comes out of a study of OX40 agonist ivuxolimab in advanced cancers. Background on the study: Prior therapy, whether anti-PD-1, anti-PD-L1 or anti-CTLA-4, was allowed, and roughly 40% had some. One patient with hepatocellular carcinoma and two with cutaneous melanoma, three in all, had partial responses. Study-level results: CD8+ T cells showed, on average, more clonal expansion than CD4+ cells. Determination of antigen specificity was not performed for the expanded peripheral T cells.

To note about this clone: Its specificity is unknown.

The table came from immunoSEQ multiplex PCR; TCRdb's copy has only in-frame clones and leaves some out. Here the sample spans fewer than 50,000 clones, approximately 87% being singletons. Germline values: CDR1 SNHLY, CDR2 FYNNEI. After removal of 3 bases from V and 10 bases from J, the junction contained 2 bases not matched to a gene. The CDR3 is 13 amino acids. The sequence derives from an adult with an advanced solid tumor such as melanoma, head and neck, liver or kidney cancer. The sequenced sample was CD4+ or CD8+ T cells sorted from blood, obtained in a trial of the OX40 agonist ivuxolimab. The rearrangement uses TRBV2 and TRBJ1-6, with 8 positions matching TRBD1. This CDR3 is CASSEGQESPLHF. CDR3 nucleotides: TGTGCCAGCAGTGAGGGACAGGAATCACCCCTCCACTTT. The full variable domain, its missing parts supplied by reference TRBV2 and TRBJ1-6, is EPEVTQTPSHQVTQMGQEVILRCVPISNHLYFYWYRQILGQKVEFLVSFYNNEISEKSEIFDDQFSVERPDGSNFTLKIRSTKLEDSAMYFCASSEGQESPLHFGNGTRLTVT.